The sequence of this T cell receptor (beta chain) was determined in a study of blood T cell repertoires in COVID-19. Background on the study: Donors in the United States, Italy and Spain gave samples during acute or convalescent COVID-19.

The table came from immunoSEQ multiplex PCR; TCRdb's copy has only in-frame clones and leaves some out. The sample lists 130,000 or so clones; about 80% were seen once. The germline gives CDR1 SGHRS, CDR2 YFSETQ. The CDR3 totals 17 residues. V lost 4 bases to trimming and J lost 2 bases; unmatched junction nucleotides: 9. The TCR originated in a man between 60 and 75 years old with active or convalescent COVID-19. The rearrangement links TRBV5-1 to TRBJ2-5; TRBD2 agrees at 12 bases. The sequenced material came from peripheral blood. The CDR3 bases are TGCGCCAGCAGCGGAATAGGGACTAGCGGGCTTCAAGAGACCCAGTACTTC. It is translated as CASSGIGTSGLQETQYF. The full variable domain, its missing parts supplied by reference TRBV5-1 and TRBJ2-5, is KAGVTQTPRYLIKTRGQQVTLSCSPISGHRSVSWYQQTPGQGLQFLFEYFSETQRNKGNFPGRFSGRQFSNSRSEMNVSTLELGDSALYLCASSGIGTSGLQETQYFGPGTRLLVL.